This TCR beta chain was retrieved from a study of technical replicates of blood from four donors. Germline V gene lookup returns CDR1 SGDLS and CDR2 YYNGEE. With 0 bases removed from V and 0 bases from J, the gap between germline ends came to 9 bases. The CDR3 consists of 15 residues. The data were produced by immunoSEQ multiplex PCR, yet TCRdb's version contains in-frame clones alone and is incomplete. The table includes roughly 100,000 clones, 95% to 97% detected once. This receptor was identified in a human donor in good health. What was sequenced was T cells isolated from PBMCs. The rearrangement joins TRBV9 to TRBJ1-1; D ambiguous. In DNA, the CDR3 is TGTGCCAGCAGCGTAGACAGTTTGCTGAACACTGAAGCTTTCTTT. Its protein is CASSVDSLLNTEAFF.